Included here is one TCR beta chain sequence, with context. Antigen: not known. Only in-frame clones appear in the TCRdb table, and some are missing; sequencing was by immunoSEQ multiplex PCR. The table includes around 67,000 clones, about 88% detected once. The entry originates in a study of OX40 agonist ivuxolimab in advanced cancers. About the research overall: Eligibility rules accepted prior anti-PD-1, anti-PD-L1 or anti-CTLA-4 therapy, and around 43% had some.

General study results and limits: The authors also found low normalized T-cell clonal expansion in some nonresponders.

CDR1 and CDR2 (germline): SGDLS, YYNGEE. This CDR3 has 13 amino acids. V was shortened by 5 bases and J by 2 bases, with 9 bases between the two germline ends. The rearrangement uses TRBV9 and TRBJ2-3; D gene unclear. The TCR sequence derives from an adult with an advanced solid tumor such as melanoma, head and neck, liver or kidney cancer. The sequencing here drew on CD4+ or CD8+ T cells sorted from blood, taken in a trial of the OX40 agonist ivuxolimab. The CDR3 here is CASSADLTDTQYF. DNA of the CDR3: TGTGCCAGCAGTGCGGACCTCACAGATACGCAGTATTTT.